Presented here are 29 T cell receptor beta chains from one specimen sequenced in a study of T cells expressing NK-cell markers. TCRdb reprocessed the 5' RACE reads, with one entry per CDR3 protein and no DNA. Across approximately 380,000 distinct CDR3 sequences, the top ten clones capture around 5% of the sample. Sample: blood T cells: a sorted CD56 or NKG2C T cell subset, CD4+ or CD8+ T cells, or bulk PBMC T cells (not recorded which). The receptors were sampled from a man aged 18-75 years in good health.

The rearrangement links TRBV5-4 to TRBJ2-1; TCRdb selects TRBD1, and the lack of DNA leaves this call unchecked. Per germline, CDR1 SGHNT and CDR2 YYREEE (reference sequence). This CDR3 contains 15 residues. The CDR3 is CASSLVGAVGNEQFF.

The chain carries TRBV18 and TRBJ2-3; TCRdb reports TRBD2, a call that lacks DNA to check it against. CDR3 length equals 14 residues. The germline V gene has CDR1 KGHSH and CDR2 LQKENI. The CDR3 loop reads CASSPSLAEDTQYF. The whole variable domain, remainder taken from reference TRBV18 and TRBJ2-3, is NAGVMQNPRHLVRRRGQEARLRCSPMKGHSHVYWYRQLPEEGLKFMVYLQKENIIDESGMPKERFSAEFPKEGPSILRIQQVVRGDSAAYFCASSPSLAEDTQYFGPGTRLTVL.

The chain has TRBV5-6 and TRBJ2-1. This CDR3 has 17 residues. CDR1 and CDR2 (germline): SGHDT, YYEEEE. CDR3 sequence reads: CASSLGVDRSSYNEQFF.

The CDR3 is CASSVAGWGGTTDTQYF. The V gene is TRBV9, the J gene TRBJ2-3; absent DNA, TCRdb's TRBD1 call cannot be checked. CDR3 size: 17 residues. In germline, CDR1 is SGDLS, CDR2 YYNGEE.

V is TRBV18 and J is TRBJ1-6; TCRdb picks TRBD1, but there is no DNA to check that call. The CDR3 extends over 16 amino acids. Germline loops: CDR1 KGHSH, CDR2 LQKENI. The CDR3 protein is CASSPRGPVKGSPLHF.

The J gene is TRBJ2-7, the V gene TRBV6-2 or TRBV6-3. This CDR3 region has 15 residues. Germline CDR1 reads MNHEY; CDR2 reads SVGEGT. Here the CDR3 reads CASHHPNSDGYEQYF.

CDR3 amino acids: CSARALEGIETQYF. The chain combines TRBV20-1 with TRBJ2-5; TCRdb proposes TRBD2, but this gene call is untestable without DNA. Germline assignment: CDR1 DFQATT and CDR2 SNEGSKA (reference sequence). CDR3 length equals 14 residues.

The chain has TRBV24-1 and TRBJ2-1; TCRdb proposes TRBD1, but this gene call is untestable without DNA. The CDR3 covers 16 residues. Per the germline V gene, CDR1 is KGHDR and CDR2 is SFDVKD. This chain's CDR3 is CATSDGTGGSLYEQFF.

The chain recombines TRBV12-3 or TRBV12-4 with TRBJ2-3; TCRdb's assignment of TRBD2 cannot be checked, as there is no DNA. The CDR3 is 15 residues long. The CDR3 sequence: CASSLTGGRRDTQYF.

V usage is TRBV2 and J usage is TRBJ2-5; TCRdb proposes TRBD2, but this gene call is untestable without DNA. In germline, CDR1 is SNHLY, CDR2 FYNNEI. CDR3 length: 17 amino acids. CDR3 amino acids: CASSEARLAGVGETQYF. Variable domain in full (rest from reference TRBV2 and TRBJ2-5): EPEVTQTPSHQVTQMGQEVILRCVPISNHLYFYWYRQILGQKVEFLVSFYNNEISEKSEIFDDQFSVERPDGSNFTLKIRSTKLEDSAMYFCASSEARLAGVGETQYFGPGTRLLVL.

The V and J genes are TRBV5-5 and TRBJ2-2; TCRdb calls TRBD1, which cannot be checked without DNA. The CDR3 totals 16 residues. The germline CDR1 and CDR2 sequences are SGHKS and YYEKEE (reference sequence). CDR3 in amino acids: CASSDSTGINTGELFF.

J is TRBJ2-3 and V is TRBV12-3 or TRBV12-4; TCRdb's assignment of TRBD1 cannot be checked, as there is no DNA. CDR3 size: 19 residues. CDR3 residues: CASGPGQGAVYSGTDTQYF.

The chain employs TRBV20-1 and TRBJ2-3. Per the germline V gene, CDR1 is DFQATT and CDR2 is SNEGSKA (reference sequence). This CDR3 has 15 residues. The CDR3 protein is CSARDFGKGTDTQYF.

The chain links TRBV5-1 to TRBJ2-5; the TCRdb call, TRBD2, lacks DNA for checking. The germline CDR1 and CDR2 sequences are SGHRS and YFSETQ. The CDR3 extends over 15 amino acids. The CDR3 sequence: CASSLLTSGRETQYF.

CDR3: CASSPSGAQETQYF. V and J are TRBV12-3 or TRBV12-4 and TRBJ2-5; without DNA, the TCRdb call of TRBD2 cannot be checked. The CDR3 is 14 amino acids.

The chain carries TRBV6-1 and TRBJ1-1. The CDR3 is made up of 16 amino acids. Germline V gene lookup returns CDR1 MNHNS and CDR2 SASEGT. CDR3 amino acids: CASRPGHPLMNTEAFF.

This rearrangement joins TRBV6-1 to TRBJ1-4; TCRdb reports TRBD1, a call that lacks DNA to check it against. This CDR3 contains 14 residues. Looked up from germline, CDR1 is MNHNS and CDR2 is SASEGT. The CDR3 loop reads CASTERGGNEKLFF.

The chain couples TRBV5-5 to TRBJ1-2; the TCRdb D gene call, TRBD1, has no DNA to confirm it. Per the germline V gene, CDR1 is SGHKS and CDR2 is YYEKEE (reference sequence). The CDR3 sequence is 15 residues long. CDR3 loop: CASGIAGLPWGGYTF.

The chain uses TRBV2 and TRBJ1-1. Germline CDR1 SNHLY, CDR2 FYNNEI. CDR3 length: 14 amino acids. CDR3 protein: CASRSPKGRAEAFF.

This sequence joins TRBV7-9 and TRBJ2-2; TCRdb calls TRBD1, which cannot be checked without DNA. CDR1 and CDR2 (germline): SEHNR, FQNEAQ (reference sequence). The CDR3 has 15 residues. The CDR3 loop reads CASSQGQMNTGELFF.

The CDR3 reads CASSQDWTDQETQYF. The rearrangement uses TRBV3-1 and TRBJ2-5; lacking DNA, the TRBD1 call made by TCRdb goes unchecked. Germline V gene lookup returns CDR1 LGHDT and CDR2 YNNKEL (reference sequence). CDR3 length equals 15 residues.

The chain uses TRBV2 and TRBJ1-3; the D gene TCRdb calls, TRBD1, cannot be checked with no DNA. CDR1 SNHLY and CDR2 FYNNEI come from the germline V gene. The CDR3 totals 12 residues. CDR3 residues: CASSSAGFTIYF.

The J gene is TRBJ2-1, the V gene TRBV7-3. CDR3 length: 14 amino acids. Germline values: CDR1 SGHTA, CDR2 FQGTGA. The CDR3 reads CASSLTRSYNEQFF. The whole variable domain, remainder taken from reference TRBV7-3 and TRBJ2-1, is GAGVSQTPSNKVTEKGKYVELRCDPISGHTALYWYRQSLGQGPEFLIYFQGTGAADDSGLPNDRFFAVRPEGSVSTLKIQRTERGDSAVYLCASSLTRSYNEQFFGPGTRLTVL.

The genes are TRBV5-6 and TRBJ2-1; TCRdb designates TRBD1, a call that cannot be tested without DNA. Germline V gene lookup returns CDR1 SGHDT and CDR2 YYEEEE. The length of the CDR3 is 15 residues. This chain's CDR3 is CASSLRGQGSNEQFF.

This chain uses TRBV6-1 with TRBJ2-7; the D gene TCRdb calls, TRBD1, cannot be checked with no DNA. The CDR3 consists of 14 residues. The germline V gene encodes CDR1 MNHNS and CDR2 SASEGT. This chain's CDR3 is CATHATGRPYEQYF.

J is TRBJ2-5 and V is TRBV3-1; TCRdb's D gene call, TRBD2, goes unchecked for lack of DNA. This CDR3 has 18 amino acids. Germline V gene data show CDR1 as LGHDT and CDR2 as YNNKEL (reference sequence). Here the CDR3 reads CASSQSGERGKYQETQYF.

The chain employs TRBV6-5 and TRBJ1-1; the D call from TCRdb, TRBD1, cannot be confirmed without DNA. The CDR3 runs to 16 residues. Germline-derived CDR1 and CDR2 are MNHEY and SVGAGI. CDR3 protein: CASSYSFVAGSFEAFF.

CDR3 in amino acids: CASTLMDVLYGYTF. The chain employs TRBV6-1 and TRBJ1-2. This CDR3 is built from 14 residues. Germline V gene lookup returns CDR1 MNHNS and CDR2 SASEGT.

The chain uses TRBV18 and TRBJ2-1. The germline V gene encodes CDR1 KGHSH and CDR2 LQKENI. The CDR3 has 14 amino acids. The CDR3 sequence is CASSPWQADNEQFF. The complete variable domain, with remaining parts taken from reference TRBV18 and TRBJ2-1, reads NAGVMQNPRHLVRRRGQEARLRCSPMKGHSHVYWYRQLPEEGLKFMVYLQKENIIDESGMPKERFSAEFPKEGPSILRIQQVVRGDSAAYFCASSPWQADNEQFFGPGTRLTVL.